One sample yielded the 10 T cell receptor beta chains listed below, sequenced in a study of T cell changes during pregnancy in multiple sclerosis (dated 2019 in TCRdb). Library method: the immunoSEQ multiplex PCR assay. The immuneACCESS repertoire file appears here via TCRdb, limited to in-frame rearrangements. These files lack a portion of the clones; in checked studies, under half of the deficit traces to unresolved V genes, and the cause of the others is not known. The sample records roughly 50,000 clones, more than 90% of which are singletons. About 1% of the sample lies in the top ten. The source was peripheral blood, collected after pregnancy. The receptors stem from a female donor in good health, enrolled as a control in a pregnancy study.

A single count supports this clone. The chain couples TRBV10-3 to TRBJ1-1; D remains unclear. The CDR3 contains 15 residues. The germline V gene encodes CDR1 ENHRY and CDR2 SYGVKD. The V end was cut by 4 bases, the J end by 5 bases, with 17 bases between. The CDR3 DNA reads TGTGCCATCAGTGGCGTGTCGGGGAAAGGAACTGAAGCTTTCTTT. It is translated as CAISGVSGKGTEAFF.

The chain employs TRBV11-2 and TRBJ1-5, with unresolved D. CDR1 SGHAT and CDR2 FQNNGV come from the germline V gene. V lost 1 base, J lost 3 bases, and 10 bases lay in between. The CDR3 consists of 15 residues. The CDR3 here is CASSLGPGSNQPQHF. The CDR3 DNA reads TGTGCCAGCAGCTTAGGACCCGGGTCCAATCAGCCCCAGCATTTT.

The chain carries TRBV30 and TRBJ2-7; D not resolved. Germline lookup yields CDR1 GTSNPN and CDR2 SVGIG (reference sequence). The CDR3 totals 19 residues. Trimming shortened V by 2 bases and J by 2 bases, and 28 bases separated the two germline ends. In DNA, the CDR3 is TGTGCCTGGAGTCCTACGCCTAGGCTCCGAGGAAGGAGAACCTACGAGCAGTACTTC. The encoded protein is CAWSPTPRLRGRRTYEQYF.

This sequence joins TRBV25-1 and TRBJ1-1; TRBD1 agrees at 7 bases. Germline lookup yields CDR1 MGHDK and CDR2 SYGVNS. The junction had 5 bases not matched to a gene; V was cut back by 0 bases and J by 10 bases. CDR3 length equals 13 residues. The CDR3 DNA reads as TGTGCCAGCAGTGAATACCCGGGACAGAGAGCTTTCTTT. Protein sequence: CASSEYPGQRAFF.

This chain joins TRBV6-6 and TRBJ2-7, with 11 bases fitting TRBD2. There are 16 residues in the CDR3. V gave up 0 bases and J gave up 4 bases; unmatched junction bases: 5. Per germline, CDR1 MNHNY and CDR2 SVGAGI (reference sequence). CDR3 amino acids: CASSYSKVAGGYEQYF. The CDR3 DNA is TGTGCCAGCAGTTACTCGAAGGTAGCGGGGGGGTACGAGCAGTACTTC.

The chain recombines TRBV5-6 with TRBJ2-1; the match to TRBD2 covers 12 bases. Trimming at V came to 0 bases and at J to 8 bases, leaving 9 bases not matched to a gene. The CDR3 runs 17 residues. Germline V gives CDR1 SGHDT, CDR2 YYEEEE. CDR3 loop: CASSLDLTSGRIYEQFF. The CDR3 DNA reads as TGTGCCAGCAGCTTGGATCTTACTAGCGGGAGGATCTATGAGCAGTTCTTC.

The chain joins TRBV5-1 to TRBJ1-1, with 11 bases aligning to TRBD1. CDR3 size: 16 residues. V dropped 4 bases and J dropped 6; count of bases not matched to a gene: 11. CDR1 SGHRS and CDR2 YFSETQ come from the germline V gene. CDR3 DNA: TGCGCCAGCAGCCCCGAGGACAGGGGGCGCTTGGCTGAAGCTTTCTTT. Its translation: CASSPEDRGRLAEAFF.

This chain connects TRBV25-1 to TRBJ1-1; 7 positions match TRBD1. J was trimmed by 7 bases and V by 6 bases; bases with no gene match: 11. This CDR3 region has 14 residues. CDR1 and CDR2 from the germline V gene are MGHDK and SYGVNS. For the CDR3, the DNA is TGTGCCAGCAGAACGACAGGGTTCCCTTTTGAAGCTTTCTTT. This gives the protein CASRTTGFPFEAFF.

The chain uses TRBV2 and TRBJ2-1; 7 nucleotides agree with TRBD1. The CDR3 has 15 residues. The V gene end was trimmed by 6 bases and the J gene end by 4 bases; junction bases not matched to a gene: 9. Germline-derived CDR1 and CDR2 are SNHLY and FYNNEI. The CDR3 region is CASRPDRVGYNEQFF. CDR3 nucleotide sequence: TGTGCCAGCAGACCCGACAGGGTTGGTTACAATGAGCAGTTCTTC.

V usage is TRBV27 and J usage is TRBJ1-1; tentatively, D is TRBD1 (5 bases). Trimming removed 2 bases from V and 6 bases from J, with 19 bases in between. The CDR3 is 16 amino acids. Germline V gives CDR1 MNHEY, CDR2 SMNVEV (reference sequence). This CDR3 reads CASSLRGYVVIAEAFF. For the CDR3, the DNA is TGTGCCAGCAGTTTAAGGGGTTACGTGGTCATCGCTGAAGCTTTCTTT.